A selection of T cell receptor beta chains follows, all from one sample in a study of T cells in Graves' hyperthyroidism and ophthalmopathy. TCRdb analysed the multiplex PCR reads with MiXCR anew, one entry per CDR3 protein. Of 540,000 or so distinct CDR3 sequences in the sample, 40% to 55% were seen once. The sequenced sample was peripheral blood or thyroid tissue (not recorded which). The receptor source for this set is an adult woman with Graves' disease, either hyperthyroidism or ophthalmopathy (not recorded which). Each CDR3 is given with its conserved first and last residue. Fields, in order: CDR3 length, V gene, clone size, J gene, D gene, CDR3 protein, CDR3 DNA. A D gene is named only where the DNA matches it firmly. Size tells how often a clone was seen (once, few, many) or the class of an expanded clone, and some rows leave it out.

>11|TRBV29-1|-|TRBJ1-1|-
CSVGDGSRAFF
TGCAGCGTTGGGGACGGCTCCAGAGCTTTCTTT
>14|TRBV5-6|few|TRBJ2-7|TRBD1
CASSATGFSYEQYF
TGTGCCAGCAGCGCGACAGGGTTCTCCTACGAGCAGTACTTC
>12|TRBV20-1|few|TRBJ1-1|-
CSASSTVTEAFF
TGCAGTGCTAGTTCTACGGTCACTGAAGCTTTCTTT
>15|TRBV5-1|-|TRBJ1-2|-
CASSLTGPPSYGYTF
TGCGCCAGCAGCTTGACAGGGCCCCCAAGCTATGGCTACACCTTC
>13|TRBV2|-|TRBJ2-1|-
CASREDSYNEQFF
TGTGCCAGCAGGGAAGACTCCTACAATGAGCAGTTCTTC
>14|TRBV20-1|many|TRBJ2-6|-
CSARGFAGANVLTF
TGCAGTGCTAGAGGGTTCGCTGGGGCCAACGTCCTGACTTTC
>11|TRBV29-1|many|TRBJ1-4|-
CSVSDNEKLFF
TGCAGCGTCTCGGATAATGAAAAACTGTTTTTT
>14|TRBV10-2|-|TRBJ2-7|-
CASSEGLVLYEQYF
TGCGCCAGCAGTGAGGGGTTGGTGTTGTACGAGCAGTACTTC
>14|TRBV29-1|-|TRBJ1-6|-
CSQVTEPYNSPLHF
TGCAGTCAAGTGACAGAGCCTTATAATTCACCCCTCCACTTT
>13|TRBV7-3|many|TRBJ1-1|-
CASSRDPGMEAFF
TGTGCCAGCAGCCGCGACCCGGGAATGGAAGCTTTCTTT
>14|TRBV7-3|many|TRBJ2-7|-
CASSPGLENYEQYF
TGTGCCAGCAGCCCGGGACTGGAAAACTACGAGCAGTACTTC
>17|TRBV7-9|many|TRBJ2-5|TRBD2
CASSSRGLAGVRETQYF
TGTGCCAGCAGCTCCCGCGGACTAGCGGGAGTTCGGGAGACCCAGTACTTC
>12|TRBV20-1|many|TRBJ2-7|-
CSAWNFGDEQYF
TGCAGTGCTTGGAATTTCGGGGACGAGCAGTACTTC
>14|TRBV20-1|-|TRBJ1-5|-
CSARGGGSNQPQHF
TGCAGCGCACGAGGGGGGGGGAGTAATCAGCCCCAGCATTTT
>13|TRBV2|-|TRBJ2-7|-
CAIWGDSSYEQYF
TGTGCCATTTGGGGGGACAGCTCCTACGAGCAGTACTTC
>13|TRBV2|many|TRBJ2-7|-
CASSGRAAYEQYF
TGTGCCAGCAGTGGCCGGGCAGCCTACGAGCAGTACTTC
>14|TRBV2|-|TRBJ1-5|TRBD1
CASSETGARQPQHF
TGTGCCAGCAGCGAAACAGGGGCACGTCAGCCCCAGCATTTT
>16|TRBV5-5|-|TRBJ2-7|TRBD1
CASSLAGPGTGNEQYF
TGTGCCAGCAGCCTGGCGGGTCCCGGGACAGGGAACGAGCAGTACTTC
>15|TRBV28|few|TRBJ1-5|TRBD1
CASIPGQDRNQPQHF
TGTGCCAGCATTCCGGGACAGGACCGCAATCAGCCCCAGCATTTT
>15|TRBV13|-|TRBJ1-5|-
CASTRNGAVGQPQHF
TGTGCCAGCACCCGGAACGGGGCAGTGGGTCAGCCCCAGCATTTT
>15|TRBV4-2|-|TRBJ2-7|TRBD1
CASSPGGSGGGVQYF
TGTGCCAGCAGCCCGGGTGGGTCAGGGGGCGGAGTGCAGTACTTC
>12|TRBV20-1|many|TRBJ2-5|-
CSARVRVETQYF
TGCAGTGCTAGGGTCAGGGTGGAGACCCAGTACTTC
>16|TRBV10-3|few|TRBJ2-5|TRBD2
CAISALGLADQETQYF
TGTGCCATCAGTGCCCTGGGACTAGCGGACCAAGAGACCCAGTACTTC
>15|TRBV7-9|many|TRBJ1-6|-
CASSFRGADNSPLHF
TGTGCCAGCAGCTTTCGGGGGGCGGATAATTCACCCCTCCACTTT
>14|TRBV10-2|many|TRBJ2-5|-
CASSEDPGRETQYF
TGCGCCAGCAGTGAGGACCCTGGTCGGGAGACCCAGTACTTC
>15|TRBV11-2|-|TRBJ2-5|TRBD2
CACAGVAGVSETQYF
TGTGCCTGCGCGGGAGTAGCGGGAGTTTCGGAGACCCAGTACTTC
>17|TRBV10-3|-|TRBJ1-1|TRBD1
CAIRKGQGFPQNTEAFF
TGTGCCATCAGGAAGGGACAGGGCTTCCCTCAGAACACTGAAGCTTTCTTT
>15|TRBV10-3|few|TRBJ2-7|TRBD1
CAISDRRQGTYEQYF
TGTGCCATCAGTGATCGGAGACAGGGGACCTACGAGCAGTACTTC
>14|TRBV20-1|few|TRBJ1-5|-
CSARDRISNQPQHF
TGCAGTGCAAGAGACAGAATTAGCAATCAGCCCCAGCATTTT
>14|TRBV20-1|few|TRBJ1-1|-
CSASPGGPNTEAFF
TGCAGTGCTTCCCCTGGGGGACCTAACACTGAAGCTTTCTTT
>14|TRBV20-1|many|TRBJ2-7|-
CSARGGTLPYEQYF
TGCAGTGCTAGGGGAGGGACACTCCCCTACGAGCAGTACTTC
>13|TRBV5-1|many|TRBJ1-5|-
CASSFDGNQPQHF
TGCGCCAGCAGCTTCGATGGGAATCAGCCCCAGCATTTT
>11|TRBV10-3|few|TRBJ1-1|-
CAISGGVVAFF
TGTGCCATCAGCGGAGGGGTGGTAGCTTTCTTT
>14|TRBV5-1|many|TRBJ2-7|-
CASSPGQFSYEQYF
TGCGCCAGCAGCCCTGGACAGTTCTCCTACGAGCAGTACTTC
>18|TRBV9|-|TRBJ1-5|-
CASSHSRRSRTAYQPQHF
TGTGCCAGCAGCCACTCTCGCCGGTCCCGGACAGCTTATCAGCCCCAGCATTTT
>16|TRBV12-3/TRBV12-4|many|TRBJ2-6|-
CASSPNYPAGANVLTF
TGTGCCAGCAGTCCGAACTACCCGGCCGGGGCCAACGTCCTGACTTTC
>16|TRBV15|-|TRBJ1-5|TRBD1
CATSRAYRGSNQPQHF
TGTGCCACCAGCAGAGCATACAGGGGTTCGAATCAGCCCCAGCATTTT
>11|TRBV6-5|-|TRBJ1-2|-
CASSLLGSRTF
TGTGCCAGCAGTTTATTGGGGTCCCGGACCTTC
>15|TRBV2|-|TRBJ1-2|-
CASSRGRGWIHGYTF
TGTGCCAGCAGTCGCGGACGGGGGTGGATCCATGGCTACACCTTC
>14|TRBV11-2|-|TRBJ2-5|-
CASSPLGVPETQYF
TGTGCCAGCAGTCCCCTTGGAGTACCCGAGACCCAGTACTTC
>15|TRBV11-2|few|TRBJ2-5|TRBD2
CASSLSGTRQETQYF
TGTGCCAGCAGCTTGAGCGGGACTCGCCAAGAGACCCAGTACTTC
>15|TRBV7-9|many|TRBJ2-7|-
CASSRPDPSSYEQYF
TGTGCCAGCAGCCGCCCCGACCCCTCCTCATACGAGCAGTACTTC
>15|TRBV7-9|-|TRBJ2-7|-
CASSARTALGNEQYF
TGTGCCAGCAGCGCAAGGACAGCGTTGGGGAACGAGCAGTACTTC
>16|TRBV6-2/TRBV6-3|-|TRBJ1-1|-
CASSYAKGRPDTEAFF
TGTGCCAGCAGTTATGCGAAGGGGCGCCCCGACACTGAAGCTTTCTTT
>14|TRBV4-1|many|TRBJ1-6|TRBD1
CASSQTGYNSPLHF
TGCGCCAGCAGCCAGACAGGGTACAATTCACCCCTCCACTTT
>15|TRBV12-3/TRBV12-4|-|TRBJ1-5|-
CASSLWGGSNQPQHF
TGTGCCAGCAGTTTATGGGGCGGTAGCAATCAGCCCCAGCATTTT
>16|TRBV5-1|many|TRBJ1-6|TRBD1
CASSSQGAAYNSPLHF
TGCGCCAGCAGCTCCCAGGGGGCCGCCTATAATTCACCCCTCCACTTT
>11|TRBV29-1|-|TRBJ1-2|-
CSVGGWVGYTF
TGCAGCGTTGGGGGTTGGGTCGGCTACACCTTC
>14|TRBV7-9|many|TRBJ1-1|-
CASSPQGENTEAFF
TGTGCCAGCAGCCCCCAGGGCGAGAACACTGAAGCTTTCTTT
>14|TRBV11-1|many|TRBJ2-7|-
CASSLTLRLDEQYF
TGTGCCAGCAGCTTAACCCTGCGCTTAGACGAGCAGTACTTC
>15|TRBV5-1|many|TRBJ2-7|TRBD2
CASSLGLAGVDEQYF
TGCGCCAGCAGCTTGGGGCTAGCGGGAGTTGACGAGCAGTACTTC
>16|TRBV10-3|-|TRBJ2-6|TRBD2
CAISDRAGPGANVLTF
TGTGCCATCAGTGACCGAGCGGGACCTGGGGCCAACGTCCTGACTTTC
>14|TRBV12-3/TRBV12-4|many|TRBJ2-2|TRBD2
CASSPRLAGRELFF
TGTGCCAGCAGTCCGCGACTAGCGGGAAGGGAGCTGTTTTTT
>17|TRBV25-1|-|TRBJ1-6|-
CASSESAGSTDNSPLHF
TGTGCCAGCAGTGAATCGGCTGGGAGTACCGATAATTCACCCCTCCACTTT
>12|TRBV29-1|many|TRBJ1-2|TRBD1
CSVVTGRGGYTF
TGCAGCGTTGTGACAGGGCGTGGGGGCTACACCTTC
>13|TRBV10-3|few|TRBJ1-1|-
CAARRDTDTEAFF
TGTGCCGCGCGCCGGGACACGGACACTGAAGCTTTCTTT
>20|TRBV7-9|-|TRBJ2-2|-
CASSTLRDSPLHFGNGELFF
-
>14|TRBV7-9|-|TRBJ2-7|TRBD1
CASSWRQGSYEQYF
TGTGCCAGCAGTTGGAGACAGGGTTCCTACGAGCAGTACTTC
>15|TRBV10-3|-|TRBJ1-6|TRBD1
CAIAGTTGSNSPLHF
TGTGCCATCGCGGGCACGACAGGGAGCAATTCACCCCTCCACTTT
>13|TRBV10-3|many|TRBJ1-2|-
CAISTTEDYGYTF
TGTGCCATCAGTACGACAGAAGACTATGGCTACACCTTC